Here is one T cell receptor (beta chain) with its context. The sample is drawn from a study of identical twins. One entry per CDR3 protein results from TCRdb running MiXCR on the 5' RACE reads. The data contain hundreds of thousands of distinct CDR3 sequences, roughly 8% of them singletons. The CDR3 has 14 residues. With 8 bases removed from V and 6 bases from J, the gap between germline ends came to 17 bases. Per the germline V gene, CDR1 is MNHNS and CDR2 is SASEGT. This sample also belongs to another study, concerning yellow fever vaccine responses in identical twins. As that study records: The T cell response to vaccination in identical twins was reportedly partly convergent and partly personalized.

V gene TRBV6-1 combines with J gene TRBJ2-1, with D perhaps TRBD1 (6 bases). The source of this sequence is a woman younger than 35 in good health. The sequenced sample consisted of PBMCs. CDR3 amino acids: CASGDRDTSNEQFF. DNA of the CDR3: TGTGCCAGCGGGGACCGGGACACCTCCAATGAGCAGTTCTTC.